One sample yielded the 14 T cell receptor beta chains listed below, sequenced in a study of shared clonotypes between healthy human individuals. Cells designated naive CD8 were CD45RO-negative and were positively selected for CCR7, with terminally differentiated effector memory CD45RA+ cells excluded. Here immunoSEQ multiplex PCR was the method, and the copy in TCRdb shows in-frame clones only, minus some. The sample holds about 2 million clones, about 95% seen once. The sample consisted of naive CD8+ T cells sorted from blood. Receptors were obtained from a man aged 18-30 years in good health.

This clone was seen a handful of times. This chain joins TRBV5-6 and TRBJ2-7, with D perhaps matching TRBD2 (5 bases). Trimming left V 4 bases short and J 7 bases short, with 15 bases between. The V gene's germline CDR1 is SGHDT and CDR2 YYEEEE. The length of the CDR3 is 13 residues. The CDR3 reads CASSPGTRSEQYF. Here the CDR3 DNA reads TGTGCCAGCAGCCCGGGAACTAGAAGTGAGCAGTACTTC.

The J gene is TRBJ2-5, the V gene TRBV10-2; D is unresolved. Deletions cut 6 bases from V and 2 bases from J, with 16 bases between. This CDR3 comprises 15 residues. Per germline, CDR1 WSHSY and CDR2 SAAADI. The CDR3 coding sequence is TGCGCCAGCAGCCCCAGCGCGGATCAACAAGAGACCCAGTACTTC. Translation gives CASSPSADQQETQYF.

In the case of this clone: The sample contains more than one DNA sequence encoding this CDR3. The J gene is TRBJ2-7, the V gene TRBV5-4; no reliable D call. The V end was cut by 3 bases, the J end by 7 bases, with 8 bases between. There are 11 residues in the CDR3. Germline CDR1 is SGHNT and CDR2 is YYREEE (reference sequence). CDR3 nucleotide sequence: TGTGCCAGCAGCTCCCTGGGGGAGCAGTACTTC. Protein: CASSSLGEQYF. Using reference TRBV5-4 and TRBJ2-7 for the parts outside the CDR3, the full variable domain is ETGVTQSPTHLIKTRGQQVTLRCSSQSGHNTVSWYQQALGQGPQFIFQYYREEENGRGNFPPRFSGLQFPNYSSELNVNALELDDSALYLCASSSLGEQYFGPGTRLTVT.

This clone has only one observation. DNA of the CDR3: TGTGCCAGCAGCTTTTCCGGGGCCTCAGCTTTCTTT. Translated, it gives CASSFSGASAFF. This chain links TRBV7-9 with TRBJ1-1; a possible D gene is TRBD1 (5 bases). The CDR3 is 12 residues long. The V and J ends lost 3 bases and 10 bases respectively, with 12 bases between them. CDR1 is SEHNR and CDR2 is FQNEAQ in the germline V gene (reference sequence). Full variable domain (rest looked up from reference TRBV7-9 and TRBJ1-1): DTGVSQNPRHKITKRGQNVTFRCDPISEHNRLYWYRQTLGQGPEFLTYFQNEAQLEKSRLLSDRFSAERPKGSFSTLEIQRTEQGDSAMYLCASSFSGASAFFGQGTRLTVV.

The rearrangement uses TRBV28 and TRBJ2-3; D not resolved. Trimming cost V 5 bases and J 5 bases, with 11 bases left between them. CDR1 is MDHEN and CDR2 is SYDVKM in the germline V gene. The CDR3 runs 13 residues. CDR3 residues: CASSGHFEDTQYF. CDR3 coding DNA: TGTGCCAGCAGTGGCCATTTCGAAGATACGCAGTATTTT.

With respect to this clone: Other DNA sequences of this sample code for an identical CDR3. The chain carries TRBV11-2 and TRBJ1-2; 7 bases agree with TRBD1. Germline V gene lookup returns CDR1 SGHAT and CDR2 FQNNGV. J was trimmed by 8 bases and V by 2 bases; bases with no gene match: 2. The CDR3 consists of 12 residues. CDR3 in amino acids: CASSLTGDGYTF. The DNA for the CDR3 is TGTGCCAGCAGCTTAACAGGGGACGGCTACACCTTC.

The chain recombines TRBV5-1 with TRBJ2-1, with D unresolved. The CDR3 consists of 12 residues. V lost 0 bases to trimming and J lost 8 bases, with 6 bases between them. The germline V gene has CDR1 SGHRS and CDR2 YFSETQ. CDR3: CASSLVAYEQFF. For the CDR3, the DNA is TGCGCCAGCAGCTTGGTTGCCTATGAGCAGTTCTTC. Combining the CDR3 with reference TRBV5-1 and TRBJ2-1 gives the whole variable domain KAGVTQTPRYLIKTRGQQVTLSCSPISGHRSVSWYQQTPGQGLQFLFEYFSETQRNKGNFPGRFSGRQFSNSRSEMNVSTLELGDSALYLCASSLVAYEQFFGPGTRLTVL.

Note on this clone: The sample holds other DNA sequences that translate to the same CDR3. The CDR3 DNA reads TGTGCCAGCAGTTTCGCGGACAGCTACGAGCAGTACTTC. Its protein product is CASSFADSYEQYF. The V call is TRBV28, the J call TRBJ2-7, with TRBD1 as a possible D gene (6 bases). Per the germline V gene, CDR1 is MDHEN and CDR2 is SYDVKM. The CDR3 spans 13 residues. V lost 3 bases and J 3 bases, leaving 9 bases between the germline ends.

V usage is TRBV7-9 and J usage is TRBJ1-4; the D gene is possibly TRBD1 (5 bases). This CDR3 region has 14 residues. Germline V gives CDR1 SEHNR, CDR2 FQNEAQ (reference sequence). The germline V and J ends were trimmed by 1 base and 8 bases, with 11 bases remaining between them. Here the CDR3 reads CASSLDSEGEKLFF. As DNA, the CDR3 is TGTGCCAGCAGCTTAGACTCAGAGGGGGAAAAACTGTTTTTT.

In the case of this clone: Since a much larger clone is just one base distant, this may be a read error. In the same sample, other DNA sequences code for this CDR3. The chain carries TRBV6-5 and TRBJ2-6; D remains unclear. Germline CDR1 MNHEY, CDR2 SVGAGI. This CDR3 is built from 13 residues. V lost 0 bases and J lost 4, with 1 base in between. Written as DNA, the CDR3 is TGTGCCAGCAGTTACTCGGGGGCCAACGTCCTGACTTTC. It translates to CASSYSGANVLTF.

The rearrangement uses TRBV27 and TRBJ2-7; the match to TRBD2 covers 8 bases. Germline V CDR1 and CDR2: MNHEY, SMNVEV (reference sequence). The V and J ends lost 0 bases and 5 bases, in that order; junction bases with no gene match: 3. The CDR3 has 14 residues. CDR3 amino acids: CASSLSSGMNEQYF. Here the CDR3 DNA reads TGTGCCAGCAGTTTATCTAGCGGGATGAACGAGCAGTACTTC.

The V call is TRBV6-6, the J call TRBJ1-2; D possibly corresponds to TRBD1 (5 bases). Trimming removed 0 bases from V and 13 bases from J, with 15 bases in between. The CDR3 totals 13 residues. Germline V gene lookup returns CDR1 MNHNY and CDR2 SVGAGI (reference sequence). The CDR3, as DNA: TGTGCCAGCAGTTACTCGAACGGGGACGAACCCACCTTC. Translated, it gives CASSYSNGDEPTF.

This rearrangement joins TRBV11-3 to TRBJ2-1; 8 bases align to TRBD2. With V trimmed by 0 bases and J by 10 bases, 8 bases remained unmatched. This CDR3 spans 15 amino acids. Germline assignment: CDR1 SGHNT and CDR2 YENEEA. The CDR3 spells CASSLEREGLAEQFF. For the CDR3, the DNA is TGTGCCAGCAGCTTAGAACGGGAGGGACTGGCGGAGCAGTTCTTC.

The chain has TRBV11-3 and TRBJ2-1; 12 nucleotides match TRBD2. CDR3 length equals 15 residues. Germline V CDR1 and CDR2: SGHNT, YENEEA. J was trimmed by 7 bases and V by 4 bases; bases with no gene match: 5. This chain's CDR3 is CASSSSGGAGNEQFF. CDR3 nucleotide sequence: TGTGCCAGCAGCTCTAGCGGGGGGGCAGGTAATGAGCAGTTCTTC.